Listed below are T cell receptor beta chains from one sample, sequenced in a study of T cell responses to AZD1222 COVID-19 vaccine. Profiled with immunoSEQ multiplex PCR; TCRdb holds only in-frame clones, not every one. The sample includes approximately 77,000 clones, roughly 94% of them seen just once. Sample: peripheral blood, taken on day 0 of MenACWY control vaccination. The receptors were gathered from an adult in good health. The CDR3 runs from the conserved cysteine through the conserved F or W. D genes are given only for firm matches. Some rows have no size entry. The others give once, few or many, or a class for an expanded clone.

size: -
D: -
V: TRBV7-8
J: TRBJ1-1
CDR3: CASTLGGVKTEAFF
DNA: TGTGCCAGCACCTTAGGGGGGGTGAAAACTGAAGCTTTCTTT

size: -
D: TRBD1
V: TRBV11-3
J: TRBJ2-1
CDR3: CASGQGAGGNEQFF
DNA: TGTGCCAGCGGACAGGGGGCGGGTGGGAATGAGCAGTTCTTC

size: -
D: TRBD1
V: TRBV9
J: TRBJ1-3
CDR3: CASSVGTGGNTIYF
DNA: TGTGCCAGCAGCGTGGGGACAGGTGGAAACACCATATATTTT

size: -
D: -
V: TRBV7-8
J: TRBJ2-7
CDR3: CASSLVRVHEQYF
DNA: TGTGCCAGCAGCTTGGTCAGGGTCCACGAGCAGTACTTC

size: once
D: -
V: TRBV24-1
J: TRBJ2-2
CDR3: CATSDLRQNTGELFF
DNA: TGTGCCACCAGTGATTTAAGGCAGAACACCGGGGAGCTGTTTTTT

size: -
D: -
V: TRBV5-7
J: TRBJ2-6
CDR3: CASSLLLGLSSGANVLTF
DNA: TGTGCCAGCAGCTTGCTACTGGGGCTTAGCTCTGGGGCCAACGTCCTGACTTTC

size: -
D: TRBD1
V: TRBV5-1
J: TRBJ2-7
CDR3: CASSSGQVLSYEQYF
DNA: TGCGCCAGCAGTTCTGGACAGGTGTTGTCCTACGAGCAGTACTTC

size: -
D: -
V: TRBV15
J: TRBJ1-2
CDR3: CATSRETRQATYGYTF
DNA: TGTGCCACCAGCAGAGAAACCCGACAGGCCACCTATGGCTACACCTTC

size: -
D: -
V: TRBV5-8
J: TRBJ2-3
CDR3: CASSNPGNPTDTQYF
DNA: TGTGCCAGCAGCAACCCGGGGAACCCCACAGATACGCAGTATTTT

size: once
D: -
V: TRBV30
J: TRBJ2-7
CDR3: CAWSKQGYEQYF
DNA: TGTGCCTGGAGCAAACAGGGCTACGAGCAGTACTTC

size: -
D: -
V: TRBV18
J: TRBJ2-2
CDR3: CASSSKGEAGELFF
DNA: TGTGCCAGCTCTTCAAAGGGGGAAGCCGGGGAGCTGTTTTTT

size: -
D: -
V: TRBV29-1
J: TRBJ2-1
CDR3: CSASTLNEQFF
DNA: TGCAGCGCGTCTACTCTCAATGAGCAGTTCTTC

size: -
D: -
V: TRBV7-8
J: TRBJ1-5
CDR3: CASSLGVVGNQPQHF
DNA: TGTGCCAGCAGCTTAGGGGTGGTTGGCAATCAGCCCCAGCATTTT

size: -
D: TRBD1
V: TRBV6-5
J: TRBJ1-1
CDR3: CASSYGTGGPAEAFF
DNA: TGTGCCAGCAGTTACGGGACAGGGGGCCCCGCTGAAGCTTTCTTT

size: -
D: -
V: TRBV28
J: TRBJ1-4
CDR3: CASSIPTATNEKLFF
DNA: TGTGCCAGCAGTATACCGACTGCAACTAATGAAAAACTGTTTTTT

size: -
D: TRBD2
V: TRBV5-1
J: TRBJ2-3
CDR3: CASSLAGDPGDTQYF
DNA: TGCGCCAGCAGCCTAGCGGGAGACCCGGGGGATACGCAGTATTTT

size: few
D: -
V: TRBV29-1
J: TRBJ2-5
CDR3: CSVRTAQETQYF
DNA: TGCAGCGTAAGGACGGCCCAAGAGACCCAGTACTTC

size: few
D: -
V: TRBV6-5
J: TRBJ1-5
CDR3: CASSLKSGGNQPQHF
DNA: TGTGCCAGCAGTCTAAAATCAGGGGGCAATCAGCCCCAGCATTTT

size: -
D: TRBD2
V: TRBV7-3
J: TRBJ2-3
CDR3: CASSFGTSGGTDTQYF
DNA: TGTGCCAGCAGCTTCGGGACTAGCGGGGGCACAGATACGCAGTATTTT

size: -
D: -
V: TRBV7-2
J: TRBJ2-7
CDR3: CASSSMSRTYEQYF
DNA: TGTGCCAGCAGCTCCATGTCCAGGACCTACGAGCAGTACTTC

size: -
D: -
V: TRBV6-5
J: TRBJ1-6
CDR3: CASSLGNHSPLHF
DNA: TGTGCCAGCAGTTTAGGGAATCATTCACCCCTCCACTTT

size: -
D: -
V: TRBV13
J: TRBJ2-7
CDR3: CASSFGKNYEQYF
DNA: TGTGCCAGCAGCTTCGGAAAAAACTACGAGCAGTACTTC

size: -
D: TRBD1
V: TRBV6-6
J: TRBJ2-2
CDR3: CASSRRGQPNTGELFF
DNA: TGTGCCAGCAGTCGACGGGGACAGCCCAACACCGGGGAGCTGTTTTTT

size: -
D: -
V: TRBV12-3/TRBV12-4
J: TRBJ2-1
CDR3: CASSLEYNEQFF
DNA: TGTGCCAGCAGTTTAGAGTACAATGAGCAGTTCTTC

size: -
D: -
V: TRBV27
J: TRBJ2-7
CDR3: CASSPAGGAVAEQYF
DNA: TGTGCCAGCAGCCCGGCTGGGGGGGCTGTGGCCGAGCAGTACTTC

size: few
D: -
V: TRBV10-3
J: TRBJ1-1
CDR3: CANGALNTEAFF
DNA: TGTGCCAACGGGGCCTTGAACACTGAAGCTTTCTTT

size: -
D: TRBD1
V: TRBV19
J: TRBJ2-7
CDR3: CASSIYGTGVAEQYF
DNA: TGTGCCAGTAGTATATATGGGACAGGGGTTGCCGAGCAGTACTTC

size: -
D: TRBD1
V: TRBV28
J: TRBJ2-5
CDR3: CASSPGGAWETQYF
DNA: TGTGCCAGCAGTCCAGGGGGCGCCTGGGAGACCCAGTACTTC

size: -
D: -
V: TRBV18
J: TRBJ1-1
CDR3: CASSPRSPGSGSDTEAFF
DNA: TGTGCCAGCTCACCACGATCACCGGGGTCTGGATCGGACACTGAAGCTTTCTTT

size: -
D: TRBD1
V: TRBV19
J: TRBJ2-6
CDR3: CASSPHRDRGGANVLTF
DNA: TGTGCCAGTAGTCCACACCGGGACAGGGGTGGGGCCAACGTCCTGACTTTC

size: -
D: TRBD2
V: TRBV11-2
J: TRBJ2-5
CDR3: CASSFLIAGRGETQYF
DNA: TGTGCCAGCAGCTTCCTAATAGCGGGGAGAGGAGAGACCCAGTACTTC

size: -
D: -
V: TRBV19
J: TRBJ1-5
CDR3: CASSIGGNNQPQHF
DNA: TGTGCCAGTAGTATTGGGGGGAACAATCAGCCCCAGCATTTT

size: -
D: -
V: TRBV7-9
J: TRBJ1-3
CDR3: CASSLEGHYSGNTIYF
DNA: TGTGCCAGCAGCTTAGAAGGACACTACTCTGGAAACACCATATATTTT